A single sample is the source of the 22 T cell receptor beta chains below, sequenced in a study of T cells in Graves' hyperthyroidism and ophthalmopathy. Template material for amplifying TCR beta CDR3 regions consisted of RNA transcripts. In the first-round RT-PCR of the TCR CDR3, the HTBI primer set was used. TCRdb passed the multiplex PCR reads through MiXCR, listing each CDR3 protein once. The sample records approximately 330,000 distinct CDR3 sequences, approximately 13% being singletons. The sample consisted of blood. Receptors were obtained from a woman in her 40s with Graves' ophthalmopathy.

In this sample, this clonotype turned up many times. J is TRBJ2-3 and V is TRBV2; D remains ambiguous. Trimming removed 6 bases at V and 4 bases at J, with 14 bases between. The CDR3 contains 14 residues. CDR1 is SNHLY, CDR2 FYNNEI, per germline. Here the CDR3 DNA reads TGTGCCAGCAGGCCCACTATCCGCGCAGATACGCAGTATTTT. Amino acids: CASRPTIRADTQYF. Full variable domain (missing parts from reference TRBV2 and TRBJ2-3): EPEVTQTPSHQVTQMGQEVILRCVPISNHLYFYWYRQILGQKVEFLVSFYNNEISEKSEIFDDQFSVERPDGSNFTLKIRSTKLEDSAMYFCASRPTIRADTQYFGPGTRLTVL.

This clonotype showed up just a few times. The V and J genes are TRBV19 and TRBJ2-7, with TRBD2 as a possible D gene (6 bases). The CDR3 length is 14 residues. Germline CDR1 LNHDA, CDR2 SQIVND (reference sequence). The ends were cut back, 1 base at V and 3 bases at J, with 10 bases in the middle. The CDR3 DNA reads as TGTGCCAGTAGTATAGCGGGGACTCTCTACGAGCAGTACTTC. Translation: CASSIAGTLYEQYF.

This clonotype was observed at least ten times. This chain connects TRBV7-9 to TRBJ2-3, with 7 nucleotides matching TRBD1. CDR1 and CDR2 from the germline V gene are SEHNR and FQNEAQ (reference sequence). J lost 2 bases, V lost 7 bases, and 12 bases had no gene match. CDR3 length: 16 amino acids. The CDR3 DNA sequence: TGTGCCAGCAACCGTTGGAAGGGGGCATACACAGATACGCAGTATTTT. Encoded protein: CASNRWKGAYTDTQYF. The full variable domain, in which reference TRBV7-9 and TRBJ2-3 provide the parts outside the CDR3, is DTGVSQNPRHKITKRGQNVTFRCDPISEHNRLYWYRQTLGQGPEFLTYFQNEAQLEKSRLLSDRFSAERPKGSFSTLEIQRTEQGDSAMYLCASNRWKGAYTDTQYFGPGTRLTVL.

This chain uses TRBV7-9 with TRBJ2-1; 8 nucleotides match TRBD1. Trimming took 5 bases from V and 9 from J; bases not matched to a gene: 12. Germline V CDR1 and CDR2: SEHNR, FQNEAQ (reference sequence). The CDR3 has 15 residues. The CDR3 nucleotides read TGTGCCAGCAGCCTCAAGACAGGGGCCGCCGGTGAGCAGTTCTTC. The encoded protein is CASSLKTGAAGEQFF. The variable domain in full, with the rest retrieved from reference TRBV7-9 and TRBJ2-1, is DTGVSQNPRHKITKRGQNVTFRCDPISEHNRLYWYRQTLGQGPEFLTYFQNEAQLEKSRLLSDRFSAERPKGSFSTLEIQRTEQGDSAMYLCASSLKTGAAGEQFFGPGTRLTVL.

The sample holds many counts of this clonotype. V usage is TRBV2 and J usage is TRBJ1-2, with a possible D match to TRBD1 (5 bases). CDR1 is SNHLY, CDR2 FYNNEI, per germline. Trimming pared 3 bases from V and 7 bases from J, leaving 12 bases between. The CDR3 totals 13 residues. The CDR3 is CASSEIQGIGYTF. The CDR3 DNA follows: TGTGCCAGCAGTGAGATCCAGGGAATTGGCTACACCTTC.

The V call is TRBV9, the J call TRBJ2-3; D is ambiguous. The CDR3 is made up of 14 amino acids. The germline V gene has CDR1 SGDLS and CDR2 YYNGEE. The V end was cut by 4 bases, the J end by 1 base, with 10 bases between. CDR3 sequence reads: CASSFSLGTDTQYF. The CDR3 nucleotides read TGTGCCAGCAGCTTTAGCTTGGGCACAGATACGCAGTATTTT.

This clonotype was counted between two and nine times. The chain joins TRBV6-1 to TRBJ1-1; D is ambiguous. Germline V gene sequence: CDR1 MNHNS, CDR2 SASEGT. V lost 5 bases and J lost 7, with 14 bases in between. The CDR3 loop spans 13 amino acids. The CDR3 loop reads CASSPLSPFEAFF. The CDR3 DNA follows: TGTGCCAGCAGTCCCTTGAGCCCCTTTGAAGCTTTCTTT.

This clonotype was recorded at least ten times. This chain links TRBV14 with TRBJ2-7; possible D gene TRBD2, 6 bases. This CDR3 is 13 amino acids long. V gave up 4 bases and J gave up 5 bases, with 12 bases separating them. The V gene's germline CDR1 is SGHDN and CDR2 FVKESK. The DNA of the CDR3 is TGTGCCAGCAGCCGTATCGGGGGAGACGAGCAGTACTTC. Encoded protein: CASSRIGGDEQYF.

This clonotype showed up many times. This rearrangement joins TRBV2 to TRBJ1-1; no clear D gene. The V gene lost 1 base and the J gene lost 3 bases, with 9 bases spanning the gap. This CDR3 spans 14 amino acids. Germline V gives CDR1 SNHLY, CDR2 FYNNEI. The CDR3 DNA sequence: TGTGCCAGCAGTGAAGGGGAGAAGCACACTGAAGCTTTCTTT. Its translation is CASSEGEKHTEAFF. The full variable domain, its missing parts supplied by reference TRBV2 and TRBJ1-1, is EPEVTQTPSHQVTQMGQEVILRCVPISNHLYFYWYRQILGQKVEFLVSFYNNEISEKSEIFDDQFSVERPDGSNFTLKIRSTKLEDSAMYFCASSEGEKHTEAFFGQGTRLTVV.

The chain recombines TRBV15 with TRBJ2-2; D might be TRBD2 (6 bases). This CDR3 is built from 13 residues. Trimming cost V 6 bases and J 5 bases, with 10 bases left between them. Germline CDR1 reads LNHNV; CDR2 reads YYDKDF (reference sequence). CDR3 sequence: CATRNGGTGELFF. CDR3 DNA: TGTGCCACCAGGAACGGGGGAACCGGGGAGCTGTTTTTT.

This clonotype has just a few counts. The chain carries TRBV18 and TRBJ2-1; a weak D match, TRBD1 (5 bases). Germline V gene data show CDR1 as KGHSH and CDR2 as LQKENI. This CDR3 spans 16 amino acids. V gave up 0 bases and J gave up 9 bases, with 18 bases separating them. Here the CDR3 reads CASSPPTPSQGSEQFF. As DNA, the CDR3 is TGTGCCAGCTCACCACCTACCCCGTCCCAGGGTAGTGAGCAGTTCTTC. Using reference TRBV18 and TRBJ2-1 for the parts outside the CDR3, the full variable domain is NAGVMQNPRHLVRRRGQEARLRCSPMKGHSHVYWYRQLPEEGLKFMVYLQKENIIDESGMPKERFSAEFPKEGPSILRIQQVVRGDSAAYFCASSPPTPSQGSEQFFGPGTRLTVL.

In this sample, this clonotype turned up a few times. The genes are TRBV19 and TRBJ1-2, with 10 nucleotides matching TRBD1. Germline loops: CDR1 LNHDA, CDR2 SQIVND (reference sequence). This CDR3 comprises 14 residues. The J segment lost 2 bases and the V segment lost 4 bases, leaving 1 base of the junction unmatched. The CDR3: CASSTDRGNYGYTF. The CDR3 DNA sequence: TGTGCCAGTAGTACGGACAGGGGGAACTATGGCTACACCTTC.

The chain employs TRBV27 and TRBJ2-7, with D possibly matching TRBD2 (6 bases). This CDR3 is 15 amino acids long. Germline lookup yields CDR1 MNHEY and CDR2 SMNVEV (reference sequence). The V and J ends lost 0 bases and 5 bases respectively, with 14 bases between them. The CDR3 bases are TGTGCCAGCAGTTTATCAGGCGCCTCGGGGGACGAGCAGTACTTC. This gives the protein CASSLSGASGDEQYF.

This clonotype was found many times. CDR3 residues: CASSPGDSNQPQHF. In DNA form, the CDR3 reads TGTGCCAGCAGCCCAGGAGATAGCAATCAGCCCCAGCATTTT. The chain uses TRBV5-6 and TRBJ1-5; no clear D. Between the trimmed V and J ends, which lost 4 bases and 0 bases, there was a span of 8 bases. Germline V lookup: CDR1 SGHDT, CDR2 YYEEEE. The CDR3 loop spans 14 amino acids.

At least ten counts were recorded for this clonotype. The rearrangement joins TRBV20-1 to TRBJ2-7; 7 positions agree with TRBD1. Losses at the gene ends were 1 base for V and 6 bases for J; bases not matched to a gene: 6. Germline V lookup: CDR1 DFQATT, CDR2 SNEGSKA (reference sequence). The CDR3 runs to 13 residues. The DNA of the CDR3 is TGCAGTGCTAGAGGGATTACAGGGGCCGAGCAGTACTTC. Translated, it gives CSARGITGAEQYF.

This clonotype occurred many times. The rearrangement links TRBV6-1 to TRBJ1-2; D is unresolved. CDR1 and CDR2 (germline): MNHNS, SASEGT. V was shortened by 2 bases and J by 4 bases, with 14 bases between the two germline ends. CDR3 length: 15 residues. The CDR3 here is CASSEPGLGSYGYTF. CDR3 DNA sequence: TGTGCCAGCAGTGAACCGGGCCTCGGGAGCTATGGCTACACCTTC.

This clonotype showed up many times. The chain joins TRBV24-1 to TRBJ2-3; no definite D call. V lost 4 bases to trimming and J lost 4 bases, with 11 bases between them. The CDR3 contains 14 residues. Germline loops: CDR1 KGHDR, CDR2 SFDVKD. The CDR3 reads CATSEGRMADTQYF. The CDR3 nucleotides are TGTGCCACCAGTGAGGGCAGGATGGCAGATACGCAGTATTTT.

The chain carries TRBV25-1 and TRBJ1-2; D uncertain. This CDR3 spans 14 amino acids. Trimming took off 6 bases at V and 2 bases at J, with 13 bases between the two ends. Looked up from germline, CDR1 is MGHDK and CDR2 is SYGVNS. The chain's CDR3 is CASSLSGENYGYTF. CDR3 nucleotide sequence: TGTGCCAGCAGCCTCTCCGGGGAAAACTATGGCTACACCTTC.

V usage is TRBV5-8 and J usage is TRBJ2-5, with TRBD1 matching 8 bases. The V gene end was trimmed by 4 bases and the J gene end by 2 bases; junction bases not matched to a gene: 7. The CDR3 is 15 amino acids. In germline, CDR1 is SGHTS, CDR2 YDEGEE. The CDR3 sequence: CASSTGTGKQETQYF. In nucleotides, the CDR3 is TGTGCCAGCAGCACCGGGACAGGAAAACAAGAGACCCAGTACTTC.

This chain connects TRBV20-1 to TRBJ2-7, with D uncertain. This CDR3 has 14 residues. Germline V gene sequence: CDR1 DFQATT, CDR2 SNEGSKA (reference sequence). Between the trimmed V and J ends, which lost 6 bases and 0 bases, there was a span of 15 bases. The CDR3 region has the DNA TGCAGTGCCCCTGGAGTGCGGACCTCCTACGAGCAGTACTTC. Its translation: CSAPGVRTSYEQYF.

The chain recombines TRBV2 with TRBJ2-1, with 12 bases aligning to TRBD1. The CDR3 spans 14 residues. Germline CDR1 SNHLY, CDR2 FYNNEI. With V trimmed by 6 bases and J by 7 bases, 4 bases remained unmatched. The CDR3 region has the DNA TGTGCCAGCAGACCGGGACAGGGGGCTAATGAGCAGTTCTTC. Protein sequence: CASRPGQGANEQFF.

This clonotype was found once. The chain combines TRBV10-3 with TRBJ2-3, with TRBD2 matching 11 bases. The CDR3 is made up of 14 amino acids. V lost 10 bases and J lost 5; bases outside the gene matches: 8. Per germline, CDR1 ENHRY and CDR2 SYGVKD. CDR3 nucleotide sequence: TGTGCCAGCCAGACTAGCGGGGTAGGAGATACGCAGTATTTT. Translated, it gives CASQTSGVGDTQYF.